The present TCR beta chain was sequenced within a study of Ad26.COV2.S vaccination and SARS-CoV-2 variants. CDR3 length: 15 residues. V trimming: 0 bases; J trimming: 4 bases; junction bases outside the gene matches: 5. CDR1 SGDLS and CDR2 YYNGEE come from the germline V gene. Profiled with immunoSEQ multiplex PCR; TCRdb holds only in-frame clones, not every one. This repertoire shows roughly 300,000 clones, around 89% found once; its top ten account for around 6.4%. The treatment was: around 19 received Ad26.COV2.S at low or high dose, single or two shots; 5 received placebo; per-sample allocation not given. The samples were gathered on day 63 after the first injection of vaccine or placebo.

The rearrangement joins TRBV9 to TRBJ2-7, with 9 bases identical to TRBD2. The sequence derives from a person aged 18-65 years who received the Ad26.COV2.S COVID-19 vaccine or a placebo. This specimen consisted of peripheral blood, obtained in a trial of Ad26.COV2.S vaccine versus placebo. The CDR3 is CASSVDSGGGYEQYF. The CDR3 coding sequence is TGTGCCAGCAGCGTAGATAGCGGGGGCGGTTACGAGCAGTACTTC.